A single sample gave rise to the 15 T cell receptor beta chains below, sequenced in a study of T cell repertoires in cytomegalovirus infection. A single record per CDR3 protein comes from TCRdb applying MiXCR to the reads. The repertoire includes more than 200,000 distinct CDR3 sequences, approximately 9% of them detected once, and around 15% sits in the top ten. The sample was PBMCs. The origin of the receptors is a human donor in good health (CMV status not recorded). Some clones in this sample may be carry-over from other donors' samples.

This clonotype was seen repeatedly, ten times or more. The chain carries TRBV7-2 and TRBJ2-7; 7 bases line up with TRBD1. Trimming cost V 1 base and J 7 bases; bases outside gene matches: 4. This CDR3 comprises 13 residues. Germline V gene sequence: CDR1 SGHTA, CDR2 FQGNSA. The CDR3 sequence is CASSLVTGDEQYF. Here the CDR3 DNA reads TGTGCCAGCAGCTTAGTTACAGGGGATGAGCAGTACTTC.

This clonotype was found many times. V usage is TRBV7-2 and J usage is TRBJ2-2; 8 bases align to TRBD1. This CDR3 is built from 16 residues. V shed 4 bases, J shed 4 bases, and the junction held 8 bases outside the gene matches. Germline assignment: CDR1 SGHTA and CDR2 FQGNSA. The CDR3: CASSWRTGRGTGELFF. DNA for the CDR3: TGTGCCAGCAGCTGGAGGACAGGGCGGGGCACCGGGGAGCTGTTTTTT.

In this sample, this clonotype turned up many times. The genes are TRBV18 and TRBJ2-3, with 9 bases aligning to TRBD2. This CDR3 is 16 amino acids long. Per the germline V gene, CDR1 is KGHSH and CDR2 is LQKENI. The V gene end was trimmed by 3 bases and the J gene end by 3 bases; junction bases not matched to a gene: 7. CDR3 protein: CASSPPGLAKTDTQYF. The CDR3 bases are TGTGCCAGCTCACCCCCCGGACTAGCGAAGACAGATACGCAGTATTTT.

This clonotype has a handful of counts. It may be a read error: a sequence one base away is much more abundant. The V and J genes are TRBV15 and TRBJ2-5, with 10 nucleotides matching TRBD1. The germline V gene encodes CDR1 LNHNV and CDR2 YYDKDF (reference sequence). Trimming removed 5 bases from V and 3 bases from J; junction bases left unmatched: 0. The CDR3 runs 13 residues. CDR3 region: CATSGTGEETQYF. CDR3 bases: TGTGCCACCAGCGGGACAGGGGAAGAGACCCAGTACTTC.

This clonotype was seen ten or more times. The J gene is TRBJ1-2, the V gene TRBV7-2; no firm D call. Germline CDR1 SGHTA, CDR2 FQGNSA. Trimming cost V 1 base and J 4 bases, with 13 bases left between them. The CDR3 has 15 amino acids. The CDR3 reads CASSLEAAFVYGYTF. The CDR3 DNA reads as TGTGCCAGCAGCTTAGAGGCAGCTTTCGTCTATGGCTACACCTTC.

This clonotype appeared a few times. J is TRBJ2-3 and V is TRBV5-6; D gene unclear. CDR1 and CDR2 (germline): SGHDT, YYEEEE. The CDR3 has 13 amino acids. V dropped 2 bases and J dropped 0 bases, with 4 bases sitting between them. This CDR3 is CASSFFSTDTQYF. CDR3 nucleotides: TGTGCCAGCAGCTTCTTTAGCACAGATACGCAGTATTTT.

This clonotype came up many times. This sequence joins TRBV12-3 or TRBV12-4 and TRBJ1-6; D gene unclear. CDR3 length equals 13 residues. V lost 3 bases, J lost 10 bases, and 10 bases lay in between. The CDR3: CASSLLKDSPLHF. The CDR3 nucleotides read TGTGCCAGCAGTTTGTTGAAGGACTCACCCCTCCACTTT.

The chain has TRBV24-1 and TRBJ1-2; 11 positions match TRBD1. Trimming cost V 4 bases and J 8 bases; bases outside gene matches: 8. This CDR3 has 15 residues. Looked up from germline, CDR1 is KGHDR and CDR2 is SFDVKD. DNA for the CDR3: TGTGCCACCAGTGACAGAGGACAGGGGGCGCGGGGCTACACCTTC. Translated, it gives CATSDRGQGARGYTF.

This sequence joins TRBV28 and TRBJ2-7; 12 nucleotides match TRBD1. This CDR3 region has 15 residues. Germline V lookup: CDR1 MDHEN, CDR2 SYDVKM. Unmatched junction bases numbered 7, after V lost 4 bases and J lost 6 bases. This CDR3 reads CASSSSGTGGGEQYF. The CDR3 DNA reads as TGTGCCAGCAGTTCATCCGGGACAGGGGGCGGCGAGCAGTACTTC.

This clonotype has at least ten counts. The J gene is TRBJ2-2, the V gene TRBV7-6; possible D gene TRBD2, 5 bases. With 6 bases removed from V and 4 bases from J, the gap between germline ends came to 27 bases. CDR1 SGHVS and CDR2 FNYEAQ come from the germline V gene. CDR3 size: 19 residues. Written as DNA, the CDR3 is TGTGCCAGCAGGCCCAAAACGGGGATCCCCATACGGGCCACCGGGGAGCTGTTTTTT. Encoded protein: CASRPKTGIPIRATGELFF.

This clonotype was recorded many times. The CDR3 coding sequence is TGTGCCAGCAGTATACAGAGATACGAGCAGTACTTC. As protein: CASSIQRYEQYF. The chain uses TRBV28 and TRBJ2-7; D gene uncertain. Germline assignment: CDR1 MDHEN and CDR2 SYDVKM. The ends were cut back, 5 bases at V and 4 bases at J, with 9 bases in the middle. The CDR3 consists of 12 residues.

The CDR3: CASSNTRVGSNQPQHF. The CDR3 DNA reads TGTGCCAGCAGCAACACTAGGGTGGGGAGCAATCAGCCCCAGCATTTT. The rearrangement links TRBV7-8 to TRBJ1-5; D is unresolved. Trimming left V 5 bases short and J 1 base short, with 15 bases between. Germline V gives CDR1 SGHVS, CDR2 FQNEAQ. The CDR3 has 16 amino acids.

This chain uses TRBV19 with TRBJ1-1, with 8 bases that match TRBD1. With V trimmed by 4 bases and J by 3 bases, 7 bases remained unmatched. The V gene's germline CDR1 is LNHDA and CDR2 SQIVND (reference sequence). This CDR3 has 15 residues. CDR3 in amino acids: CASSTQGAIHTEAFF. The CDR3 DNA reads TGTGCCAGTAGTACCCAGGGGGCGATACACACTGAAGCTTTCTTT.

There are many counts of this clonotype. The J gene is TRBJ1-1, the V gene TRBV7-2; D is uncertain. CDR1 is SGHTA and CDR2 is FQGNSA in the germline V gene. V lost 5 bases and J 10 bases, leaving 8 bases between the germline ends. The CDR3 contains 10 residues. The CDR3 bases are TGTGCCAGCAGCGACCATCCAGCTTTCTTT. Translating it yields CASSDHPAFF.

This clonotype was counted at least ten times. The chain couples TRBV7-2 to TRBJ2-3; no reliable D call. V gave up 1 base and J gave up 2 bases, with 10 bases separating them. Germline values: CDR1 SGHTA, CDR2 FQGNSA. The CDR3 runs 15 residues. The CDR3 DNA reads TGTGCCAGCAGCTTAGTTTCCGGAAACACAGATACGCAGTATTTT. It encodes CASSLVSGNTDTQYF.